Listed below are T cell receptor beta chains from one sample, sequenced in a study of T cell clones after liver transplantation. TCRdb keeps only in-frame clones here, not all; method: immunoSEQ multiplex PCR. Of around 100,000 clones in the sample, 80% to 85% were seen once. Specimen: CD4+ T cells from blood, collected before liver transplant. These receptors all stem from a human donor who received a liver transplant. CDR3s leave out the opening cysteine and the closing phenylalanine or tryptophan. Each record gives: V gene, CDR3 length, CDR3 protein.

TRBV5-6,13,ASSQGDRETQPQH
TRBV18,9,ASSPTETQY
TRBV19,13,ASSMGGRSLETQY
TRBV9,16,ASSLRPPGQGGADTIY
TRBV7-3,12,ASSLVDDYNEQF
TRBV5-1,13,ASSLVSGGMTEAF
TRBV11-2,12,ASSPPPLNTEAF
TRBV5-6,13,ASSPGGTRYNEQF
TRBV5-1,13,ASSWSGTGVNIQY
TRBV9,15,ASSVGGRMGAGNTIY
TRBV5-4,13,ASSLGDRANYGYT
TRBV9,12,ASSVGPENTEAF
TRBV14,11,ASSQEDRGQAF
TRBV25-1,13,ASSEGQGGKNIQY
TRBV2,13,ASRGPLLGQETQY
TRBV4-3,12,ATSRGSTSDTQY
TRBV6-5,13,ASSYSRGSGQPQH
TRBV5-1,11,ASSADRSYGYT
TRBV5-1,14,ASSLAGQVVTDTQY
TRBV18,14,ASSRGGAGLGSPLH
TRBV10-3,14,AIRAGQGGGNQPQH
TRBV14,12,ASSQQGGPSPLH
TRBV28,11,ASTGTVDTEAF
TRBV27,13,ASSSLMRNTDTQY
TRBV7-2,14,ASRGQGWSGANVLT
TRBV2,11,ATSGSFNYGYT
TRBV18,12,ASSPGANQETQY
TRBV29-1,12,SVERPGKYNEQF
TRBV28,14,ASSLWTGTLGETQY
TRBV11-1,12,ASSQREARIEQF
TRBV21-1,9,ASSLRTGKY
TRBV18,11,ASSPQDNYGYT
TRBV5-8,12,ASSSGTFTGELF
TRBV9,13,ASSVGRGRGYGYT
TRBV7-8,13,ASSLTGTGAGEQF
TRBV28,10,ASTSSNQPQH
TRBV6-5,13,ASSRSGRGEDTQY
TRBV28,10,ASSLRETPLH